What follows are 14 T cell receptor beta chains derived from one specimen sequenced in a study of persistence of HIV-infected CD4 T cells. The immunoSEQ assay was version 4, run in survey mode. Sequencing was performed with immunoSEQ multiplex PCR; in TCRdb, only in-frame clones are kept and a portion is missing. This table has 15,000 to 20,000 clones, about two thirds appearing once. These TCRs are of unknown antigen specificity. Lysates of CMV-infected fibroblasts at 10 ug/mL stimulated these cells. Sorting selected CD4+ T cells upregulating both CD40 ligand and CD69. This specimen consisted of CD4+ T cells sorted from PBMCs after roughly 18-hour stimulation, obtained from a patient who received antiretroviral therapy. The receptors shown here come from an adult woman with HIV who was CMV-seropositive.

This clone showed up just a few times. V and J are TRBV19 and TRBJ1-4; TRBD1 might be the D (6 bases). The CDR3 is 13 residues long. Germline lookup yields CDR1 LNHDA and CDR2 SQIVND (reference sequence). Between the trimmed V and J ends, which lost 1 base and 11 bases, there was a span of 11 bases. DNA for the CDR3: TGTGCCAGTAGTATAGCCAGGGGAGACAAACTGTTTTTT. It yields the protein CASSIARGDKLFF.

This rearrangement joins TRBV4-2 to TRBJ2-1; TRBD2 aligns across 8 bases. The V gene end was trimmed by 8 bases and the J gene end by 8 bases; junction bases not matched to a gene: 11. Germline V CDR1 and CDR2: LGHNA, YNFKEQ. This CDR3 has 14 residues. CDR3 coding DNA: TGTGCCAGCGTTAGGTCCGGGGGGGGTGATGAGCAGTTCTTC. It encodes CASVRSGGGDEQFF.

The V and J genes are TRBV5-8 and TRBJ2-1, with a possible D match to TRBD1 (5 bases). The germline V and J ends were trimmed by 1 base and 8 bases, with 13 bases remaining between them. CDR3 length: 14 amino acids. Germline CDR1 reads SGHTS; CDR2 reads YDEGEE. This CDR3 is CASSLYQGLDEQFF. CDR3 nucleotide sequence: TGTGCCAGCAGCTTGTATCAGGGTTTGGATGAGCAGTTCTTC.

The chain uses TRBV18 and TRBJ2-7, with 8 nucleotides matching TRBD1. There are 14 residues in the CDR3. Trimming cost V 3 bases and J 5 bases; bases outside gene matches: 6. Germline CDR1 and CDR2: KGHSH and LQKENI. The CDR3: CASSPERQGNEQYF. The CDR3 DNA reads TGTGCCAGCTCACCTGAGAGACAGGGGAACGAGCAGTACTTC.

The chain links TRBV5-5 to TRBJ1-2; possibly TRBD1 for D (6 bases). The germline V gene has CDR1 SGHKS and CDR2 YYEKEE (reference sequence). The germline V and J ends were trimmed by 0 bases and 7 bases, with 10 bases remaining between them. The CDR3 contains 13 residues. The CDR3 spells CASSLVGGPGYTF. The CDR3 DNA reads as TGTGCCAGCAGCTTGGTTGGGGGCCCTGGCTACACCTTC.

This chain uses TRBV5-4 with TRBJ2-7; 7 nucleotides line up with TRBD2. The V segment lost 4 bases and the J segment 5 bases; nucleotides outside the gene matches: 6. Germline V CDR1 and CDR2: SGHNT, YYREEE (reference sequence). The CDR3 extends over 13 amino acids. CDR3 nucleotide sequence: TGTGCCAGCAGCCGGGACTATTCCAACGAGCAGTACTTC. Protein product: CASSRDYSNEQYF.

This chain links TRBV12-3 or TRBV12-4 with TRBJ2-7, with D possibly TRBD1 on 5 matching bases. CDR3 length: 13 residues. Trimming removed 1 base at V and 6 bases at J, with 10 bases between. The CDR3 coding sequence is TGTGCCAGCAGTTTAGGGGGCTTGAGCGAGCAGTACTTC. It yields the protein CASSLGGLSEQYF.

The genes are TRBV5-1 and TRBJ1-1; D is undetermined. Germline lookup yields CDR1 SGHRS and CDR2 YFSETQ. Trimming removed 0 bases from V and 0 bases from J, with 3 bases in between. The CDR3 covers 13 residues. The CDR3 loop reads CASSLGVNTEAFF. The CDR3 bases are TGCGCCAGCAGCTTGGGGGTGAACACTGAAGCTTTCTTT.

The chain recombines TRBV30 with TRBJ1-4, with D perhaps matching TRBD1 (5 bases). Germline assignment: CDR1 GTSNPN and CDR2 SVGIG (reference sequence). The CDR3 is 13 amino acids. Trimming left V 8 bases short and J 4 bases short, with 14 bases between. CDR3 nucleotide sequence: TGTGCCCACCGGGGGGGGAGTAATGAAAAACTGTTTTTT. Translation gives CAHRGGSNEKLFF.

This clone was found a few times. The chain is built from TRBV9 and TRBJ1-6; 7 bases align to TRBD1. Germline CDR1 and CDR2: SGDLS and YYNGEE. The CDR3 runs 14 residues. With 3 bases clipped from V and 7 bases from J, the junction kept 4 bases outside the gene matches. In DNA form, the CDR3 reads TGTGCCAGCAGCGCCACAGGGGCGAATTCACCCCTCCACTTT. It specifies CASSATGANSPLHF.

The chain joins TRBV28 to TRBJ2-6; the D is unclear. From germline, CDR1 is MDHEN and CDR2 SYDVKM. Between the trimmed V and J ends, which lost 2 bases and 0 bases, there was a span of 5 bases. This CDR3 has 15 amino acids. For the CDR3, the DNA is TGTGCCAGCAGTTTACTCAGCTCTGGGGCCAACGTCCTGACTTTC. Translated, it gives CASSLLSSGANVLTF.

The chain uses TRBV5-5 and TRBJ2-1, with a possible D match to TRBD1 (5 bases). This CDR3 has 15 amino acids. V gave up 7 bases and J gave up 4 bases, with 18 bases separating them. The V gene's germline CDR1 is SGHKS and CDR2 YYEKEE (reference sequence). CDR3 nucleotides: TGTGCCAGCCACCCCGGACAAGGATATTACAATGAGCAGTTCTTC. This sequence encodes CASHPGQGYYNEQFF.

This clone was seen only a few times. This sequence joins TRBV15 and TRBJ1-1; the D is unclear. CDR1 LNHNV and CDR2 YYDKDF come from the germline V gene (reference sequence). The CDR3 consists of 14 residues. V was clipped by 0 bases and J by 0 bases, with 5 bases between them. This CDR3 is CATSRDGLNTEAFF. In DNA, the CDR3 is TGTGCCACCAGCAGAGACGGCCTGAACACTGAAGCTTTCTTT.

The chain combines TRBV28 with TRBJ1-1; the D is unclear. CDR1 MDHEN and CDR2 SYDVKM come from the germline V gene. This CDR3 comprises 15 residues. Trimming took off 0 bases at V and 0 bases at J, with 8 bases between the two ends. CDR3 coding DNA: TGTGCCAGCAGTTTATGGTCCAATTTGAACACTGAAGCTTTCTTT. As protein: CASSLWSNLNTEAFF. Together with reference TRBV28 and TRBJ1-1, the CDR3 gives the full variable domain: DVKVTQSSRYLVKRTGEKVFLECVQDMDHENMFWYRQDPGLGLRLIYFSYDVKMKEKGDIPEGYSVSREKKERFSLILESASTNQTSMYLCASSLWSNLNTEAFFGQGTRLTVV.